This TCR beta chain was identified during a study of post-analysis software for immune sequencing data. Study summary: Progressive-relapsing, secondary progressive and relapsing-remitting multiple sclerosis were among the disease courses included.

General study findings and limits: Elevated frequency relative to controls characterized roughly 5 TRBV segments in patients, TRBV5-6, TRBV5-1 and TRBV20-1 among them. F measure showed strong co-clustering of same-batch samples.

Built from TCR beta cDNA, the libraries had unique molecular identifiers in them. Input populations of roughly 1 to 10 million T cells gave rise to some 500,000 cDNA molecules. TCRdb used MiXCR to reprocess the PCR reads, holding one entry per CDR3 protein. The sample consists of some 690,000 distinct CDR3 sequences, 55% to 60% of them appearing once. The germline CDR1 and CDR2 sequences are DFQATT and SNEGSKA (reference sequence). V lost 6 bases and J lost 5; bases outside the gene matches: 6. This CDR3 contains 14 residues. Points on this clonotype: Its antigen remains unknown.

This TCR was recovered from a girl aged 2-15 years with multiple sclerosis. The sample was blood. The chain has TRBV20-1 and TRBJ2-7; 14 bases line up with TRBD2. The CDR3 region is CSARGLAGAHEQYF. CDR3 coding DNA: TGCAGTGCACGGGGACTAGCGGGAGCCCACGAGCAGTACTTC.